Listed below are T cell receptor beta chains from one sample, sequenced in a study of blood T cell repertoires in COVID-19. Assay used: immunoSEQ multiplex PCR; TCRdb lists only in-frame clones, some missing. The sample shows roughly 98,000 clones, 82% of them seen only once. The sequencing input was peripheral blood. The receptors were sampled from a man between 65 and 85 years old with active or convalescent COVID-19. Each CDR3 is given with its conserved first and last residue. Each record gives: D gene, V gene, J gene, clone size, CDR3 DNA, CDR3 protein. A D gene is named only where the DNA matches it firmly. Size is omitted from some rows. Given values are once, few, many or a class for expanded clones.

>TRBD1|TRBV12-5|TRBJ2-1|.
TGTGCTAGTGGTTTGGGGACAGGGGTCATCAATGAGCAGTTCTTC
CASGLGTGVINEQFF
>TRBD1|TRBV7-2|TRBJ1-1|.
TGTGCCAGCAGAGTGGGACAGGGTAAGACTGAAGCTTTCTTT
CASRVGQGKTEAFF
>.|TRBV18|TRBJ1-5|.
TGTGCCAGCTCACTAAACAGGGATAGCAATCAGCCCCAGCATTTT
CASSLNRDSNQPQHF
>.|TRBV7-9|TRBJ2-7|.
TGTGCCAGCAGCTTTTATTTTGACGAGCAGTACTTC
CASSFYFDEQYF
>TRBD1|TRBV18|TRBJ1-4|.
TGTGCCAGCTCACGAGGGACAGGAGGTAATGAAAAACTGTTTTTT
CASSRGTGGNEKLFF
>.|TRBV12-3/TRBV12-4|TRBJ2-3|.
TGTGCCAGCAGCCAGGGTAGGTGGAGGTATTTT
CASSQGRWRYF
>.|TRBV5-1|TRBJ2-5|.
TGCGCCAGCAGCCCCATGGTAGGAGGAGAGACCCAGTACTTC
CASSPMVGGETQYF
>.|TRBV29-1|TRBJ2-1|.
TGCAGCGTTGAGGCAGGACTCAGCCGCAATGAGCAGTTCTTC
CSVEAGLSRNEQFF
>TRBD1|TRBV10-3|TRBJ1-2|.
TGTGCCATCACCGGGGACAGGGACATCGGTGGCTACACCTTC
CAITGDRDIGGYTF
>TRBD1|TRBV3-1/TRBV3-2|TRBJ2-2|once
TGTGCCAGCAGCCGACGTCGTCAGGGGGCCGTCGGGGAGCTGTTTTTT
CASSRRRQGAVGELFF
>.|TRBV7-2|TRBJ1-4|few
TGTGCCAGCAGCTTGAGTAAGCCTAATGAAAAACTGTTTTTT
CASSLSKPNEKLFF
>TRBD2|TRBV18|TRBJ2-3|.
TGTGCCAGCTCCCTAGCGGGGGGCACAGATACGCAGTATTTT
CASSLAGGTDTQYF
>TRBD1|TRBV7-2|TRBJ1-5|once
TGTGCCAGCAGCTTCAGGGGGCGGCCCCAGCATTTT
CASSFRGRPQHF
>.|TRBV10-3|TRBJ2-5|.
TGTGCCATCAGTGGGCCCGCGGGGGCCAACAGCGAGACCCAGTACTTC
CAISGPAGANSETQYF
>.|TRBV4-2|TRBJ1-2|.
TGTGCCAGCAGCCAAGATAAATCCAGGGGAGGGGGTGGCTACACCTTC
CASSQDKSRGGGGYTF
>TRBD1|TRBV5-1|TRBJ2-5|.
TGCGCCAGCAGCTTGGAGGCGACAGGGGTTCAAGAGACCCAGTACTTC
CASSLEATGVQETQYF
>.|TRBV5-8|TRBJ2-3|.
TGTGCCAGCAGCCTGAGACAGATAGCATCCACAGATACGCAGTATTTT
CASSLRQIASTDTQYF
>.|TRBV14|TRBJ1-1|few
TGTGCCAGCAGCCGACAGGTGAACACTGAAGCTTTCTTT
CASSRQVNTEAFF
>.|TRBV19|TRBJ1-1|.
TGTGCCAGTAGCGAACAGGGATGGAGGACTGAAGCTTTCTTT
CASSEQGWRTEAFF
>.|TRBV27|TRBJ2-5|.
TGTGCCAGCAGTAAGCGGATCCAAGAGACCCAGTACTTC
CASSKRIQETQYF
>.|TRBV3-1/TRBV3-2|TRBJ2-1|.
TGTGCCAGCAGCCAAGGGGGCGCGGACAATGAGCAGTTCTTC
CASSQGGADNEQFF
>.|TRBV15|TRBJ2-7|few
TGTGCCACCAGCAGAGATCTTGCGGGGACCGGGTACGAGCAGTACTTC
CATSRDLAGTGYEQYF
>.|TRBV6-1|TRBJ2-1|.
TGTGCCAGCAGTGATGCGGGCGTAATCGGGAATGAGCAGTTCTTC
CASSDAGVIGNEQFF